This T cell receptor beta chain was observed in a study of blood T cell repertoires in COVID-19. Overall study: From the United States, Italy and Spain came samples of acute and convalescent COVID-19. PBMCs, B-cell-depleted T cells, or T cells provided the cDNA or gDNA that made up the material.

Data came from immunoSEQ multiplex PCR; TCRdb stores just in-frame clones and leaves some out. The table has 20,000 to 25,000 clones, about 88% seen once. The CDR3 runs 14 residues. Per germline, CDR1 SGDLS and CDR2 YYNGEE. Deletions cut 1 base from V and 1 base from J, with 8 bases between. This clonotype originated in a human donor in a cohort sampled during active COVID-19. The donor label of this sample is uncertain. The sequenced sample consisted of peripheral blood. The chain recombines TRBV9 with TRBJ1-1; D remains ambiguous. Here the CDR3 reads CASSVPRQNTEAFF. CDR3 coding DNA: TGTGCCAGCAGCGTACCCAGACAGAACACTGAAGCTTTCTTT.